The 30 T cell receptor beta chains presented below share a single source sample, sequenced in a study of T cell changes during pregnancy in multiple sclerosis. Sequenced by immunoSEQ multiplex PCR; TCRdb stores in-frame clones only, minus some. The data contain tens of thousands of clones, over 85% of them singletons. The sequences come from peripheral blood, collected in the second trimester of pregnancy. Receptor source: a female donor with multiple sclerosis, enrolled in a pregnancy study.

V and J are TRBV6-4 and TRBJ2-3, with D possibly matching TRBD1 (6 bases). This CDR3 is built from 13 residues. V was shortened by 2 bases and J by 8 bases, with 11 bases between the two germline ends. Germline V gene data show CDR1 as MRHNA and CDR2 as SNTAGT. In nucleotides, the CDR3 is TGTGCCAGCAGTGACCTATTGGGGGCTACGCAGTATTTT. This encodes CASSDLLGATQYF.

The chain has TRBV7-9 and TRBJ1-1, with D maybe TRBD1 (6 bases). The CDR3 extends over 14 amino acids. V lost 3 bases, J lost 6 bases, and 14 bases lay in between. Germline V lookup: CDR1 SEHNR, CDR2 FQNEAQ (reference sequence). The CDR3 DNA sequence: TGTGCCAGCAGCTTCATGACAGGTTTCTCTGAAGCTTTCTTT. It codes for CASSFMTGFSEAFF.

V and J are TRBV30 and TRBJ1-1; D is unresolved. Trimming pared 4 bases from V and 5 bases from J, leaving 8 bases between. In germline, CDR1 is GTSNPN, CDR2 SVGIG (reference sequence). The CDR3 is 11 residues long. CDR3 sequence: CAWNGNTEAFF. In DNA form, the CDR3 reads TGTGCCTGGAACGGTAATACTGAAGCTTTCTTT.

CDR3 sequence: CASSPTGGYEQYF. The DNA for the CDR3 is TGCGCCAGCAGCCCCACAGGGGGCTACGAGCAGTACTTC. V usage is TRBV5-1 and J usage is TRBJ2-7; 8 bases agree with TRBD1. With 4 bases clipped from V and 3 bases from J, the junction kept 3 bases outside the gene matches. The germline V gene has CDR1 SGHRS and CDR2 YFSETQ. This CDR3 region has 13 residues.

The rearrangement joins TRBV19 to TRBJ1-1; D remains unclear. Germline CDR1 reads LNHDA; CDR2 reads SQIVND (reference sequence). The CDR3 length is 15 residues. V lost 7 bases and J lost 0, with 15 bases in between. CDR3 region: CASTPGGNVNTEAFF. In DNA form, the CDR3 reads TGTGCCAGTACCCCCGGCGGCAACGTGAACACTGAAGCTTTCTTT. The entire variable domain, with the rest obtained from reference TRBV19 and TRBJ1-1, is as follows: DGGITQSPKYLFRKEGQNVTLSCEQNLNHDAMYWYRQDPGQGLRLIYYSQIVNDFQKGDIAEGYSVSREKKESFPLTVTSAQKNPTAFYLCASTPGGNVNTEAFFGQGTRLTVV.

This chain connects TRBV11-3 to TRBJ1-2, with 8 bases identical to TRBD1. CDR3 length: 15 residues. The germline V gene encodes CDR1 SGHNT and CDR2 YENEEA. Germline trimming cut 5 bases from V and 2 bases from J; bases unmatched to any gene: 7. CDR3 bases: TGTGCCAGCAGCCCCGACAGGGGACCGAACTATGGCTACACCTTC. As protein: CASSPDRGPNYGYTF. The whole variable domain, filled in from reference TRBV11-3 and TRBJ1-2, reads EAGVVQSPRYKIIEKKQPVAFWCNPISGHNTLYWYLQNLGQGPELLIRYENEEAVDDSQLPKDRFSAERLKGVDSTLKIQPAELGDSAVYLCASSPDRGPNYGYTFGSGTRLTVV.

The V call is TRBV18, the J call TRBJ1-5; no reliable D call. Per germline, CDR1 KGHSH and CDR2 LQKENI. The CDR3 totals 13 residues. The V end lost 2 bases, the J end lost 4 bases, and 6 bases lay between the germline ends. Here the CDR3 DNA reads TGTGCCAGCTCACCAGAGGGAAATCAGCCCCAGCATTTT. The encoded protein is CASSPEGNQPQHF.

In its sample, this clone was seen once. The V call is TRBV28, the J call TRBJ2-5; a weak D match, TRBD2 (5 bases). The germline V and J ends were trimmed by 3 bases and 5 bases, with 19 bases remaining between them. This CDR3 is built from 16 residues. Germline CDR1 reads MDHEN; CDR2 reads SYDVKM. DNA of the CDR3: TGTGCCAGCAGTTTGCGTGTGGGAGTAGGTTTTGAGACCCAGTACTTC. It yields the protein CASSLRVGVGFETQYF.

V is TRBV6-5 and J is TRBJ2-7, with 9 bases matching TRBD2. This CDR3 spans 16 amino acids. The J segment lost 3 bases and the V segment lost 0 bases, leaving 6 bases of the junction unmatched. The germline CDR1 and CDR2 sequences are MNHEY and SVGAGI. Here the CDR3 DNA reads TGTGCCAGCAGTTACTCGCTAGCGGGGCCTCTCTACGAGCAGTACTTC. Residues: CASSYSLAGPLYEQYF.

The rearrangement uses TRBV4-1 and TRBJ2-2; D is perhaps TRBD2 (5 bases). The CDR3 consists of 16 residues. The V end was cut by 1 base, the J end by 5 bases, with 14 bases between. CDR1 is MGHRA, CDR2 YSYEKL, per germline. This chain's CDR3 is CASSQGRRGGTGELFF. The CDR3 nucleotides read TGCGCCAGCAGCCAAGGGCGGAGAGGAGGTACCGGGGAGCTGTTTTTT.

This CDR3 reads CASSQDSGGRTDTQYF. The CDR3 region has the DNA TGCGCCAGCAGCCAAGATTCGGGGGGACGCACAGATACGCAGTATTTT. The chain is built from TRBV4-3 and TRBJ2-3; 7 bases fit TRBD2. This CDR3 has 16 amino acids. V trimming: 0 bases; J trimming: 1 base; junction bases outside the gene matches: 4. Germline-derived CDR1 and CDR2 are LGHNA and YSLEER.

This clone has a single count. CDR3: CASSLDPVVHIQYF. Here the CDR3 DNA reads TGTGCCAGCAGCTTGGATCCGGTAGTACACATTCAGTACTTC. The rearrangement uses TRBV5-5 and TRBJ2-4; D is undetermined. Trimming took off 0 bases at V and 8 bases at J, with 12 bases between the two ends. The CDR3 has 14 residues. Germline values: CDR1 SGHKS, CDR2 YYEKEE (reference sequence).

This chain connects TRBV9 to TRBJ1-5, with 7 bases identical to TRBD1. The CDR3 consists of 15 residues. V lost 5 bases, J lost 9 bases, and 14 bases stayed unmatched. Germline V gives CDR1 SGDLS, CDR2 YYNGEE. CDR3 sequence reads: CASSRGGDSFGPQHF. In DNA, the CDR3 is TGTGCCAGCAGTCGGGGGGGGGACAGCTTTGGGCCCCAGCATTTT.

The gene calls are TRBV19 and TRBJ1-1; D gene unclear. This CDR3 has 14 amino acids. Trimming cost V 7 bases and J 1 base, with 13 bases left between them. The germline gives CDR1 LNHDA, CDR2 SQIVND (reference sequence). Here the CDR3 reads CASTRAATNTEAFF. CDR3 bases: TGTGCCAGTACGCGGGCAGCTACGAACACTGAAGCTTTCTTT.

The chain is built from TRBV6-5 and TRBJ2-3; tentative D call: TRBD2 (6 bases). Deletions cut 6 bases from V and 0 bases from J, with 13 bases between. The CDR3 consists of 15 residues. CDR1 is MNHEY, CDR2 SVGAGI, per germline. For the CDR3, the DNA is TGTGCCAGCAGCCTAGGAGGGTCTAGCACAGATACGCAGTATTTT. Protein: CASSLGGSSTDTQYF.

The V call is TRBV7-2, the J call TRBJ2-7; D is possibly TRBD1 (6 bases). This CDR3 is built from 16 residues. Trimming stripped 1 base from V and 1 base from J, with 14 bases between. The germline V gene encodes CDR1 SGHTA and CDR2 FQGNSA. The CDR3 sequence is CASSLDVGAISYEQYF. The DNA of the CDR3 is TGTGCCAGCAGCTTAGACGTGGGGGCAATTTCCTACGAGCAGTACTTC.

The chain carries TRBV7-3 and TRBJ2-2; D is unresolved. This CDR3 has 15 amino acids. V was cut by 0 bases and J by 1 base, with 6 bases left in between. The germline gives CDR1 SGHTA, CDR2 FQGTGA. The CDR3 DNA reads TGTGCCAGCAGCTTAACCCTAGGGAACACCGGGGAGCTGTTTTTT. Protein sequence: CASSLTLGNTGELFF.

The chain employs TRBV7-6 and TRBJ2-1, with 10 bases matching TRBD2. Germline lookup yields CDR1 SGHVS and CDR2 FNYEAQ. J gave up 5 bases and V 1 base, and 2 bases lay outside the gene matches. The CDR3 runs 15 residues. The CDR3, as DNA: TGTGCCAGCAGCTTAGGACTAGCGGGTAACAATGAGCAGTTCTTC. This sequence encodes CASSLGLAGNNEQFF.

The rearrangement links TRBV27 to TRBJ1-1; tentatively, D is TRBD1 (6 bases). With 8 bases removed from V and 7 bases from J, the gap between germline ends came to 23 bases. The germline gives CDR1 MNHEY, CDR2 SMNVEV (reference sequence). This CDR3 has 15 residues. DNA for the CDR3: TGTGCCAGCGGAGACCCGGGACACCGAACAAGTGAAGCTTTCTTT. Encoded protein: CASGDPGHRTSEAFF.

The CDR3, as DNA: TGTGCCACCAGTACCACTAGCACAGATACGCAGTATTTT. Encoded protein: CATSTTSTDTQYF. The rearrangement uses TRBV15 and TRBJ2-3, with no clear D. The CDR3 sequence is 13 residues long. Germline lookup yields CDR1 LNHNV and CDR2 YYDKDF (reference sequence). With 6 bases removed from V and 0 bases from J, the gap between germline ends came to 7 bases.

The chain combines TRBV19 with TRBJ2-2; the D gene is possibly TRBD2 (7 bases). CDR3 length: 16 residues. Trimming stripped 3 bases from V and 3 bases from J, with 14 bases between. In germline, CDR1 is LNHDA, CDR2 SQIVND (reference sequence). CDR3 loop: CASSMGGGSHTGELFF. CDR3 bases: TGTGCCAGTAGTATGGGCGGGGGCTCCCACACCGGGGAGCTGTTTTTT.

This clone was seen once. This CDR3 reads CASSLGGEKLFF. CDR3 in DNA: TGTGCCAGCAGTCTAGGGGGTGAAAAACTGTTTTTT. The V gene is TRBV27, the J gene TRBJ1-4, with D perhaps matching TRBD1 (6 bases). Germline CDR1 and CDR2: MNHEY and SMNVEV (reference sequence). The germline V and J ends were trimmed by 5 bases and 7 bases, with 8 bases remaining between them. This CDR3 spans 12 amino acids.

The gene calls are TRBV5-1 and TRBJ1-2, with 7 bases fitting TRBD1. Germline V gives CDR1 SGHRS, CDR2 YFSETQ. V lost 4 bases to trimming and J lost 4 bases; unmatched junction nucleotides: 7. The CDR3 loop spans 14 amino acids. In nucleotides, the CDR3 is TGCGCCAGCAGCCCCGAGACAGGGTCCTATGGCTACACCTTC. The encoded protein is CASSPETGSYGYTF.

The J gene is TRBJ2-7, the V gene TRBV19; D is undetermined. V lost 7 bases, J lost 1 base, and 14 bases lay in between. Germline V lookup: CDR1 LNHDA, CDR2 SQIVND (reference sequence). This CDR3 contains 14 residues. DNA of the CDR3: TGTGCCAGTACGTCCGACCGAGGATCCTACGAGCAGTACTTC. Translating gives CASTSDRGSYEQYF.

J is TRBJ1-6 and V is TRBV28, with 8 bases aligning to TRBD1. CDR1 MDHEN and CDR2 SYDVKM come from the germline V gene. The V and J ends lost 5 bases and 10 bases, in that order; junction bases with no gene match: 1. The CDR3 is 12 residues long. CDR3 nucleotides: TGTGCCAGCAGTCAGGGGGCCTCACCCCTCCACTTT. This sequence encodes CASSQGASPLHF.

CDR3 amino acids: CASSAGQGPYEQYF. CDR3 nucleotide sequence: TGTGCCAGCAGCGCGGGACAGGGCCCCTACGAGCAGTACTTC. The chain recombines TRBV7-2 with TRBJ2-7; TRBD1 aligns across 9 bases. With V trimmed by 5 bases and J by 2 bases, 4 bases remained unmatched. The CDR3 has 14 amino acids. Germline CDR1 reads SGHTA; CDR2 reads FQGNSA.

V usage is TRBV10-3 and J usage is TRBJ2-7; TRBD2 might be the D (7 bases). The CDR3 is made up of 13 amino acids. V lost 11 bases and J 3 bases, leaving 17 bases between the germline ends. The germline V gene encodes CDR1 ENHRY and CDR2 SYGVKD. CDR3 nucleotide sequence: TGTGCCTCGGCAAGGGGGGAGGGCTACGAGCAGTACTTC. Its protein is CASARGEGYEQYF.

CDR3 residues: CAIQVNNYGYTF. The CDR3 DNA sequence: TGTGCCATACAAGTTAATAACTATGGCTACACCTTC. The J gene is TRBJ1-2, the V gene TRBV10-3; D gene uncertain. CDR1 is ENHRY and CDR2 is SYGVKD in the germline V gene. V was pared by 9 bases and J by 1 base, with 9 bases between. The CDR3 runs 12 residues.

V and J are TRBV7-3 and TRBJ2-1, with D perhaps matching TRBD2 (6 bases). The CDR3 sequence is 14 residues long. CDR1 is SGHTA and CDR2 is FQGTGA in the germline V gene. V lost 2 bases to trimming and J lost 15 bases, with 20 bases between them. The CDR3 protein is CASSLSRISGEGFF. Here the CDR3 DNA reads TGTGCCAGCAGCTTATCCAGAATTAGCGGTGAGGGGTTCTTC.

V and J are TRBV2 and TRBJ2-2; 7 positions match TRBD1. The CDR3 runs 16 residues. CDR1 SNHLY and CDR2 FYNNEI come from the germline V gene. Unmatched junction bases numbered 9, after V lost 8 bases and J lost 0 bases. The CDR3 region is CASGQVIVANTGELFF. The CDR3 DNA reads TGTGCCAGCGGACAGGTTATTGTGGCGAACACCGGGGAGCTGTTTTTT.